This T cell receptor (beta chain) was sequenced for a study of T cell changes during pregnancy in multiple sclerosis. Per the germline V gene, CDR1 is ENHRY and CDR2 is SYGVKD. The junction had 8 bases not matched to a gene; V was cut back by 2 bases and J by 8 bases. The CDR3 runs to 15 residues. Assay used: immunoSEQ multiplex PCR; TCRdb lists only in-frame clones, some missing. The table has 60,000 to 75,000 clones, about 90% seen once. The clonotype was recovered from a female donor with multiple sclerosis, enrolled in a pregnancy study. Here the sequenced sample was peripheral blood, taken after pregnancy. The gene calls are TRBV10-3 and TRBJ2-1; 8 bases fit TRBD1. The CDR3 is CAISERTGPFDEQFF. The CDR3 DNA follows: TGTGCCATCAGTGAGAGGACAGGGCCCTTCGATGAGCAGTTCTTC.